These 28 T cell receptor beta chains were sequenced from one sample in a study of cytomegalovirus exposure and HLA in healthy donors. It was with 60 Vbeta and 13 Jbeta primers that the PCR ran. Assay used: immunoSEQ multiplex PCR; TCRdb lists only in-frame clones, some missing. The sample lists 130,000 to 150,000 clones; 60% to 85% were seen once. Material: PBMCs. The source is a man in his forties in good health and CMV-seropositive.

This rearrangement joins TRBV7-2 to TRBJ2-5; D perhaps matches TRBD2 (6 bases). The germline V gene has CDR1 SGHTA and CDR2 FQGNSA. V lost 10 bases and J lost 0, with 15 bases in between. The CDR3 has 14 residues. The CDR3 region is CATQAGRYQETQYF. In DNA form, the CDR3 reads TGTGCCACCCAAGCGGGCAGGTACCAAGAGACCCAGTACTTC.

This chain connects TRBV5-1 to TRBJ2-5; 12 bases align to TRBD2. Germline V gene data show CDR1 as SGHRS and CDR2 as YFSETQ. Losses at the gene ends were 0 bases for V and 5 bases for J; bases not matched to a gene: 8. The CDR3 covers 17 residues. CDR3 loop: CASSLAPSGRAMETQYF. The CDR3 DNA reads TGCGCCAGCAGCTTGGCCCCTAGCGGGAGGGCCATGGAGACCCAGTACTTC.

CDR3 amino acids: CASSLLAGEDTQYF. In nucleotides, the CDR3 is TGTGCCAGCAGCTTACTAGCGGGAGAAGATACGCAGTATTTT. The chain carries TRBV7-6 and TRBJ2-3; the match to TRBD2 covers 10 bases. The germline gives CDR1 SGHVS, CDR2 FNYEAQ. This CDR3 has 14 amino acids. Trimming removed 2 bases from V and 5 bases from J; junction bases left unmatched: 1.

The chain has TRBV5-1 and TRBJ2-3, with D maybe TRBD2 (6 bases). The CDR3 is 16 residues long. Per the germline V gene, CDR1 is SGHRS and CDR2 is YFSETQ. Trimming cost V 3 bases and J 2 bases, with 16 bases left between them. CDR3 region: CASSSGLVGTTDTQYF. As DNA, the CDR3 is TGCGCCAGCAGCTCGGGACTCGTGGGTACCACAGATACGCAGTATTTT.

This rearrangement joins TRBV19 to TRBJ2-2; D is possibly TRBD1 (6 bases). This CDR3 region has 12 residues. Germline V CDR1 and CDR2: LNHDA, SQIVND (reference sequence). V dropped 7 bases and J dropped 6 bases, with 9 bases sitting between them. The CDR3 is CASNSGAGELFF. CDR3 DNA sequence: TGTGCCAGTAATTCAGGGGCCGGGGAGCTGTTTTTT.

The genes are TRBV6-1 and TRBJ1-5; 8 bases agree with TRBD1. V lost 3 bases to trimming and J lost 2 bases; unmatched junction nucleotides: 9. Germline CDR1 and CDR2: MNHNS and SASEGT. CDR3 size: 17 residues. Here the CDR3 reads CASSDIDRGGGNQPQHF. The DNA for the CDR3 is TGTGCCAGCAGTGACATAGACAGGGGTGGGGGCAATCAGCCCCAGCATTTT.

Here the CDR3 DNA reads TGTGCCAGCAGCCCCCCTACAGGAGCTAATTCACCCCTCCACTTT. This encodes CASSPPTGANSPLHF. V is TRBV6-5 and J is TRBJ1-6; TRBD1 might be the D (5 bases). Trimming stripped 6 bases from V and 6 bases from J, with 15 bases between. The CDR3 extends over 15 amino acids. Germline V lookup: CDR1 MNHEY, CDR2 SVGAGI.

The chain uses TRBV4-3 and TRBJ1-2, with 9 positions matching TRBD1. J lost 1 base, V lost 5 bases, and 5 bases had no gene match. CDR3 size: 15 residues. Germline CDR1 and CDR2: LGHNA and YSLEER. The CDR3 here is CASSGDRALNYGYTF. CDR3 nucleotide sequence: TGCGCCAGCAGCGGGGACAGGGCCCTTAACTATGGCTACACCTTC.

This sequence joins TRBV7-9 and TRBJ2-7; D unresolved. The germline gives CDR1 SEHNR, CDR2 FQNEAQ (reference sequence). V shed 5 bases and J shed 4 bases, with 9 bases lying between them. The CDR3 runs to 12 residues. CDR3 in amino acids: CASSPVLYEQYF. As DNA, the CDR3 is TGTGCCAGCAGCCCCGTATTGTACGAGCAGTACTTC.

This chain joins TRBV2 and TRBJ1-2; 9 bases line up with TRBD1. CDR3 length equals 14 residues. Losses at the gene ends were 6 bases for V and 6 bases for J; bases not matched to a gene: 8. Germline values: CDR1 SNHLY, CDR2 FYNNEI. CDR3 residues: CASRSTGGSDGYTF. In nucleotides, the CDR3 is TGTGCCAGCAGATCAACAGGGGGCTCGGATGGCTACACCTTC.

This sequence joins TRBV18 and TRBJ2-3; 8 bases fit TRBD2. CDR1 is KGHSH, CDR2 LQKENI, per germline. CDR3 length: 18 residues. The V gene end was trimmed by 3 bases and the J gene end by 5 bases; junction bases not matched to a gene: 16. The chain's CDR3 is CASSPLGSGGVGGDTQYF. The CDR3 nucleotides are TGTGCCAGCTCACCTCTTGGAAGCGGGGGAGTAGGGGGAGATACGCAGTATTTT.

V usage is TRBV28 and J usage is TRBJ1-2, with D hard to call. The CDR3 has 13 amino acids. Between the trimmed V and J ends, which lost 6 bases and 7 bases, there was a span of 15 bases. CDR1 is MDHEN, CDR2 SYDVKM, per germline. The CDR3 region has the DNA TGTGCCAGCAGACAGACGGCCCGGGGTGGCTACACCTTC. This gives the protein CASRQTARGGYTF.

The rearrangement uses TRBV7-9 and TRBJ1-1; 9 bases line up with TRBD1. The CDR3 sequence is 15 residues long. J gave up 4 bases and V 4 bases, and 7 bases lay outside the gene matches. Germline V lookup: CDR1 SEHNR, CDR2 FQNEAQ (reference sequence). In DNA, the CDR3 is TGTGCCAGCAGCTGGGACCGGGACAGGGTCACTGAAGCTTTCTTT. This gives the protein CASSWDRDRVTEAFF.

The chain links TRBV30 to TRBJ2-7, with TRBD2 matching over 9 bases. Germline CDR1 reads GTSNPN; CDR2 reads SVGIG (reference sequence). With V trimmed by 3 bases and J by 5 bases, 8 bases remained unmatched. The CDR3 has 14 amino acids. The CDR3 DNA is TGTGCCTGGAGGTATAGCGGGAGCATGAACGAGCAGTACTTC. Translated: CAWRYSGSMNEQYF.

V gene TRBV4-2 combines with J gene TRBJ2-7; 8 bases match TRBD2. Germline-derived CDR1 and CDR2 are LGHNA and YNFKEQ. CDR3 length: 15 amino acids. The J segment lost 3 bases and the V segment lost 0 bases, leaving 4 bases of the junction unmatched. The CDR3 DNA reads TGTGCCAGCAGCCAAGATGCAAGCGGGAGCTACGAGCAGTACTTC. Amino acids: CASSQDASGSYEQYF.

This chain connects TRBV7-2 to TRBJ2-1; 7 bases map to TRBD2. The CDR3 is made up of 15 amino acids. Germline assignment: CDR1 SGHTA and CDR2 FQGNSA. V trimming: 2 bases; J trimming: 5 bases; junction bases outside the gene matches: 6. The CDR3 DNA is TGTGCCAGCAGCTTATTAGCGGGCGCCCACAATGAGCAGTTCTTC. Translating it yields CASSLLAGAHNEQFF.

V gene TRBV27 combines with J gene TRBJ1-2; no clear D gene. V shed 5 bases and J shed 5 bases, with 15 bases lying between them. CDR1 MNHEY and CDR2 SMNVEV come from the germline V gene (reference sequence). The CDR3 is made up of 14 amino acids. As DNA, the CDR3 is TGTGCCAGCAGTCCGATAGATCTGATTTATGGCTACACCTTC. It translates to CASSPIDLIYGYTF.

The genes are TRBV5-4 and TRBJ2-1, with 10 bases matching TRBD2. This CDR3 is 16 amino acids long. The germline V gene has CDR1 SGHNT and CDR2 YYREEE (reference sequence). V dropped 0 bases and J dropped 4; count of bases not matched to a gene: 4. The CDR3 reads CASSLDLAGEYNEQFF. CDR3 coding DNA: TGTGCCAGCAGCTTGGACCTAGCGGGGGAATACAATGAGCAGTTCTTC.

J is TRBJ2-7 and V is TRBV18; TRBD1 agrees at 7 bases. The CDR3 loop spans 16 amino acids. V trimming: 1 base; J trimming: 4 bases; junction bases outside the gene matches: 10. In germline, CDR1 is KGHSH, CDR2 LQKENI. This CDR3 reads CASSPQGQSGAYEQYF. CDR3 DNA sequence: TGTGCCAGCTCACCACAGGGACAGTCAGGAGCATACGAGCAGTACTTC.

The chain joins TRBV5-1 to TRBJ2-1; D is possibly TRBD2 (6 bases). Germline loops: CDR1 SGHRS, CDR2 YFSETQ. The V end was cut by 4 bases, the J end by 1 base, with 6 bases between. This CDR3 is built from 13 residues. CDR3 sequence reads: CASSGGSYNEQFF. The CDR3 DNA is TGCGCCAGCAGCGGGGGGTCCTACAATGAGCAGTTCTTC.

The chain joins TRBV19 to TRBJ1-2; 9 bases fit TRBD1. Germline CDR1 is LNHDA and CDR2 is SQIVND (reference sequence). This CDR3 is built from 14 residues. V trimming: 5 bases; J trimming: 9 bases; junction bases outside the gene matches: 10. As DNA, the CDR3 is TGTGCCAGTAGTCCAGGCGGGACAGGGTCGAGCTACACCTTC. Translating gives CASSPGGTGSSYTF.

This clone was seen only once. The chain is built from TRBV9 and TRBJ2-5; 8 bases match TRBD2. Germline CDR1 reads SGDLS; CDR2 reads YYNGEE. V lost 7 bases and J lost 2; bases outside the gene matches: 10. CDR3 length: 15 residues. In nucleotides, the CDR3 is TGTGCCAGCGGCCCCGGGGGGGTCCTACAAGAGACCCAGTACTTC. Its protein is CASGPGGVLQETQYF.

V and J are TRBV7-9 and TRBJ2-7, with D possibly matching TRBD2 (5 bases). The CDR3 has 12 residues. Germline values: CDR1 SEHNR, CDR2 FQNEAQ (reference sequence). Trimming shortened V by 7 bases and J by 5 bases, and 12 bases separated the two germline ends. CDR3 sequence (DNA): TGTGCCAGCACCCTCGGAGGCCACGAGCAGTACTTC. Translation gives CASTLGGHEQYF.

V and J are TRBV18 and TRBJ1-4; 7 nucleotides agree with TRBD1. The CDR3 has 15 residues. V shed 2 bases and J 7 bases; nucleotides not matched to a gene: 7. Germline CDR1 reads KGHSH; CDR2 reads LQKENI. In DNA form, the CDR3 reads TGTGCCAGCTCACCAAGGGACAGTGACCCTGAAAAACTGTTTTTT. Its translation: CASSPRDSDPEKLFF.

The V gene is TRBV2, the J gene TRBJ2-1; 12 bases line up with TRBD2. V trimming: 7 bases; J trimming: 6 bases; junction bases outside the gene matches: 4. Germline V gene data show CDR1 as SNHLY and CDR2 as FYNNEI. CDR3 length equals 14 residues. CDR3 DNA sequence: TGTGCCAGCATGGCTAGCGGGAGGGCCAATGAGCAGTTCTTC. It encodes CASMASGRANEQFF.

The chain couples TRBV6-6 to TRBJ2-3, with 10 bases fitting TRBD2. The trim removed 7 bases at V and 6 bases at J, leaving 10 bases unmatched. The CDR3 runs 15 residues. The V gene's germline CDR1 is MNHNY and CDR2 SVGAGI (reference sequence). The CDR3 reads CASTLLAGVRDTQYF. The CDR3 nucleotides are TGTGCCAGCACCCTTCTAGCGGGAGTAAGGGATACGCAGTATTTT.

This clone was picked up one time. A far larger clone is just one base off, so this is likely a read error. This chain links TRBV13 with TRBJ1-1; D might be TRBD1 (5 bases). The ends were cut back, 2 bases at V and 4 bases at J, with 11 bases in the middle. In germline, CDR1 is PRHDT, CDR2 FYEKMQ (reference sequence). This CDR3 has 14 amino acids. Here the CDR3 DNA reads TGTGCCAGCAGCTTAAGGGGCGGGGGCACTGAAGCTTTCTTT. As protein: CASSLRGGGTEAFF.

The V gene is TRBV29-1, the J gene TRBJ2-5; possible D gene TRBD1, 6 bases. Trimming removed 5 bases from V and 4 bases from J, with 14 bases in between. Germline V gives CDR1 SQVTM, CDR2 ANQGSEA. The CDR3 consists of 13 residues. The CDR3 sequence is CSVSPGDGETQYF. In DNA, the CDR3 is TGCAGCGTTTCACCAGGGGATGGAGAGACCCAGTACTTC.